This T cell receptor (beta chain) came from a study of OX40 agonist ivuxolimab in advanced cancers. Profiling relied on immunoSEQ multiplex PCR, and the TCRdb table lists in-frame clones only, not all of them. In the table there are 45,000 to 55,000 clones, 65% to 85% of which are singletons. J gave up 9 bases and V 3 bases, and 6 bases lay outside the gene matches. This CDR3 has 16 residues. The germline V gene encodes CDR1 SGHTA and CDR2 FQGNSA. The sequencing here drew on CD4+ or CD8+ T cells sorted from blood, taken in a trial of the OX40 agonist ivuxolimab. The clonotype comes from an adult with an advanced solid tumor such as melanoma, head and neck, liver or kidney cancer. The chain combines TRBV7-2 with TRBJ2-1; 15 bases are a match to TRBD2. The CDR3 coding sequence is TGTGCCAGCAGCTTCCCGGGACTAGCGGGGGGTAGTGAGCAGTTCTTC. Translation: CASSFPGLAGGSEQFF.